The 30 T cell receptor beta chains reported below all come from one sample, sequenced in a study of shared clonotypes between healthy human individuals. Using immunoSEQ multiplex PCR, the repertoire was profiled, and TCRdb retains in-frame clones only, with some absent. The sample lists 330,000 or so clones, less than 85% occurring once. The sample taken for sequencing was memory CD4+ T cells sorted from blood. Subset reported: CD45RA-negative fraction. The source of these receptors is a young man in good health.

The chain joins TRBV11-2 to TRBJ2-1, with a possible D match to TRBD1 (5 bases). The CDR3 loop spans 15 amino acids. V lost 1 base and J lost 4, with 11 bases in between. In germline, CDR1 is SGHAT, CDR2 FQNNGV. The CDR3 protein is CASSLVTGTYNEQFF. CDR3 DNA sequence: TGTGCCAGCAGCTTAGTCACAGGAACTTACAATGAGCAGTTCTTC.

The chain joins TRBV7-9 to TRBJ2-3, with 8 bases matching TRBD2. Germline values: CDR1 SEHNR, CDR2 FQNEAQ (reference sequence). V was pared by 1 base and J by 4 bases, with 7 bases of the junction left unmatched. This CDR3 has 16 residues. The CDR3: CASSLDAGGRSDTQYF. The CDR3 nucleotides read TGTGCCAGCAGCTTAGACGCCGGCGGGAGGTCAGATACGCAGTATTTT.

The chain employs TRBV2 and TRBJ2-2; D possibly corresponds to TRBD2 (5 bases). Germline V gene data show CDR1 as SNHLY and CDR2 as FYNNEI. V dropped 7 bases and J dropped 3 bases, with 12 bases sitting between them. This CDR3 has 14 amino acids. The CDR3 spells CASIFGIDTGELFF. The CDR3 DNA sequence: TGTGCCAGCATCTTCGGGATAGACACCGGGGAGCTGTTTTTT.

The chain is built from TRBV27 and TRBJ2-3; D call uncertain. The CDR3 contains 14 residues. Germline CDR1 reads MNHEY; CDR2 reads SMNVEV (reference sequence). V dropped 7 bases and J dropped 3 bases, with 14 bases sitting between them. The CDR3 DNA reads TGTGCCAGCAAGGTGCTTGGAGTAACAGATACGCAGTATTTT. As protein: CASKVLGVTDTQYF.

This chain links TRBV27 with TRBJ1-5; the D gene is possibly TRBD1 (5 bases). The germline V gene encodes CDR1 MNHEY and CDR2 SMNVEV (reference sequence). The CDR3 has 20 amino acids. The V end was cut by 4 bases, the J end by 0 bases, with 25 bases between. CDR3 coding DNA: TGTGCCAGCAGTTCCCCAGGCCGACAGCGCTCGAGGGTTAGCAATCAGCCCCAGCATTTT. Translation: CASSSPGRQRSRVSNQPQHF.

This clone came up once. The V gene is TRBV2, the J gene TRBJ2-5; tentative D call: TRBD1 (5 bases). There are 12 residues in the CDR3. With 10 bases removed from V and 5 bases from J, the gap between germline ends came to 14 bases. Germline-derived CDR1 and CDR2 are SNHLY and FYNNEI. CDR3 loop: CAITGRRETQYF. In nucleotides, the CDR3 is TGTGCCATCACAGGCCGCCGGGAGACCCAGTACTTC. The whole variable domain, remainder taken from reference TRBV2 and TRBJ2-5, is EPEVTQTPSHQVTQMGQEVILRCVPISNHLYFYWYRQILGQKVEFLVSFYNNEISEKSEIFDDQFSVERPDGSNFTLKIRSTKLEDSAMYFCAITGRRETQYFGPGTRLLVL.

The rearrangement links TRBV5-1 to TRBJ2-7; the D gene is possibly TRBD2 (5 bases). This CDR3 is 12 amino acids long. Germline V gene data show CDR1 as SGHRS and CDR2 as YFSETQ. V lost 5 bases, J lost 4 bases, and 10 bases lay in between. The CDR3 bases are TGCGCCAGCAGGGACTCAGGTTACGAGCAGTACTTC. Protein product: CASRDSGYEQYF.

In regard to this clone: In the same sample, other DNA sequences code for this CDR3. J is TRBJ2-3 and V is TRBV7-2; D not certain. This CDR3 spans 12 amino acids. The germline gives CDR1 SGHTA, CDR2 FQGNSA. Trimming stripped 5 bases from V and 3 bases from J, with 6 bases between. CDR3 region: CASSPGTDTQYF. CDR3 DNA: TGTGCCAGCAGCCCTGGAACAGATACGCAGTATTTT.

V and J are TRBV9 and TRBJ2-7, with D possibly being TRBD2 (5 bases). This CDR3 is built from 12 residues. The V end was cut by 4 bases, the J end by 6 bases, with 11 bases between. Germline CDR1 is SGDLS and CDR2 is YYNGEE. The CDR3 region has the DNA TGTGCCAGCAGCTCAGCCAGCGGCGAGCAGTACTTC. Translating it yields CASSSASGEQYF.

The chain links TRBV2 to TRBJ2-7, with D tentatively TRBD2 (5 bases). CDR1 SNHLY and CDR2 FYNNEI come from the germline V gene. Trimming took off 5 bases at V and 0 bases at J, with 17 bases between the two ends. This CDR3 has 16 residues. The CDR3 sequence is CASSLNLRRSSYEQYF. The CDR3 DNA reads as TGTGCCAGCAGTCTGAACTTACGGAGGAGCTCCTACGAGCAGTACTTC.

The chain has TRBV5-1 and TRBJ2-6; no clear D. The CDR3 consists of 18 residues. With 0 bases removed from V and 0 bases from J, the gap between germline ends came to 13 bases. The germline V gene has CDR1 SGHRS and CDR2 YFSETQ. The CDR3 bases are TGCGCCAGCAGCTTGGACAGCAGAACGGCCTCTGGGGCCAACGTCCTGACTTTC. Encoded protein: CASSLDSRTASGANVLTF.

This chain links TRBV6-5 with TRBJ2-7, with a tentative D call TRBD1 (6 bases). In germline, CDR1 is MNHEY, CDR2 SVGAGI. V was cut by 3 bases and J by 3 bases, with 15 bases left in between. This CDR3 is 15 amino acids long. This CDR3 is CASSYSGTQGYEQYF. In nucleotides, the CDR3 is TGTGCCAGCAGTTATTCCGGGACACAAGGCTACGAGCAGTACTTC.

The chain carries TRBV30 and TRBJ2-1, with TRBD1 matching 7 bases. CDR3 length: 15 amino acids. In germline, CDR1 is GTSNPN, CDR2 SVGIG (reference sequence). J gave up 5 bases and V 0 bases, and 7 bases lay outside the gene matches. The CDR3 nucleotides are TGTGCCTGGAGTGTAAATAGGGGGCTAGACAATGAGCAGTTCTTC. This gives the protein CAWSVNRGLDNEQFF. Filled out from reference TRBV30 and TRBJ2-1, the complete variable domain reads SQTIHQWPATLVQPVGSPLSLECTVEGTSNPNLYWYRQAAGRGLQLLFYSVGIGQISSEVPQNLSASRPQDRQFILSSKKLLLSDSGFYLCAWSVNRGLDNEQFFGPGTRLTVL.

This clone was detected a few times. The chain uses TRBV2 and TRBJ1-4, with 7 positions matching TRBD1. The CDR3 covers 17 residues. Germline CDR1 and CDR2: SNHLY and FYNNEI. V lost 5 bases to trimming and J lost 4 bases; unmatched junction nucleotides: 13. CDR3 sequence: CASSKDREGFGNEKLFF. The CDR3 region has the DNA TGTGCCAGCAGTAAAGACAGGGAGGGTTTCGGTAATGAAAAACTGTTTTTT.

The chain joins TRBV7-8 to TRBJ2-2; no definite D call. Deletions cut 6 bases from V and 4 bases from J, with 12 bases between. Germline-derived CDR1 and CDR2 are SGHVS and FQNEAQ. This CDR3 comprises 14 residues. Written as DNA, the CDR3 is TGTGCCAGCAGAAGAAGGGATGGCACCGGGGAGCTGTTTTTT. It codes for CASRRRDGTGELFF.

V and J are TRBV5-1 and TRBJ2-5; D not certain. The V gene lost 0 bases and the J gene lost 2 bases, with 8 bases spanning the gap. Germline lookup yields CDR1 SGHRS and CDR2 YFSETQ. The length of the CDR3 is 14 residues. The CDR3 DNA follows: TGCGCCAGCAGCTTGGACAGCACACAAGAGACCCAGTACTTC. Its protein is CASSLDSTQETQYF.

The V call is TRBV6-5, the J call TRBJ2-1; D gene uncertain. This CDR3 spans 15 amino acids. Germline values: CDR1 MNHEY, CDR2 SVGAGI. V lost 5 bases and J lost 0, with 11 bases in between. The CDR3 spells CASSKDRTSYNEQFF. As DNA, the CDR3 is TGTGCCAGCAGTAAAGATCGGACCTCCTACAATGAGCAGTTCTTC.

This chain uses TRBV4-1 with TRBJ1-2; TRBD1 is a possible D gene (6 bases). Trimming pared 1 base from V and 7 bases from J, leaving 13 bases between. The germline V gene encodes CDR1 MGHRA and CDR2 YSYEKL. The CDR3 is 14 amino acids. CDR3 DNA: TGCGCCAGCAGCCAAGGTACAGGGTTGAGTGGCTACACCTTC. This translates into CASSQGTGLSGYTF.

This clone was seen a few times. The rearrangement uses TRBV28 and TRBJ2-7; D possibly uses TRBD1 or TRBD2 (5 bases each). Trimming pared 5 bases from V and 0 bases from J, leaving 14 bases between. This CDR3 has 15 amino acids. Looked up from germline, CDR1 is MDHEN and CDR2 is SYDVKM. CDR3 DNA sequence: TGTGCCAGCAGTAACACCGGGACGATCTCCTACGAGCAGTACTTC. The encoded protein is CASSNTGTISYEQYF. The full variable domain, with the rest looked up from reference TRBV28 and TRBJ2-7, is DVKVTQSSRYLVKRTGEKVFLECVQDMDHENMFWYRQDPGLGLRLIYFSYDVKMKEKGDIPEGYSVSREKKERFSLILESASTNQTSMYLCASSNTGTISYEQYFGPGTRLTVT.

This chain's CDR3 is CASSRRQTNNQPQHF. The CDR3 nucleotides read TGTGCCAGCAGCCGCCGACAGACCAACAATCAGCCCCAGCATTTT. This sequence joins TRBV5-6 and TRBJ1-5; TRBD1 might be the D (5 bases). V was trimmed by 4 bases and J by 3 bases, leaving 14 bases between them. CDR3 length: 15 residues. Germline V gene data show CDR1 as SGHDT and CDR2 as YYEEEE.

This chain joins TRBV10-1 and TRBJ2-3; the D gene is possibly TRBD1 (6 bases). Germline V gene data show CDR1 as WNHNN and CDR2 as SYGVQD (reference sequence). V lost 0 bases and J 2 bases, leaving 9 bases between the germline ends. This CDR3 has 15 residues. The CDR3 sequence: CASSESQGYTDTQYF. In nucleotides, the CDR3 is TGCGCCAGCAGTGAGTCGCAGGGGTACACAGATACGCAGTATTTT.

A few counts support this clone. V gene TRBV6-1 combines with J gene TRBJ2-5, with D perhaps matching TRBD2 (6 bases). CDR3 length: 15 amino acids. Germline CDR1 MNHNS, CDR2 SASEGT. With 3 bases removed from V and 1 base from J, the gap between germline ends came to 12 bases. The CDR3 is CASSDYAGSQETQYF. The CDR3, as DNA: TGTGCCAGCAGTGATTATGCGGGATCCCAAGAGACCCAGTACTTC.

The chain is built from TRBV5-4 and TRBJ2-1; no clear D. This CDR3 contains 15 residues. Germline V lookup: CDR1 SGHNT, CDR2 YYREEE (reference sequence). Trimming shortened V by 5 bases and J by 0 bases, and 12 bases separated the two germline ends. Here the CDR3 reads CASSEGADSYNEQFF. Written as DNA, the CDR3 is TGTGCCAGCAGTGAAGGTGCTGACTCCTACAATGAGCAGTTCTTC.

The CDR3 bases are TGTGCCAGCAGCCCCCGTTGGCAGAACACCGGGGAGCTGTTTTTT. This sequence encodes CASSPRWQNTGELFF. V usage is TRBV7-9 and J usage is TRBJ2-2, with D uncertain. Trimming shortened V by 5 bases and J by 1 base, and 11 bases separated the two germline ends. Germline V CDR1 and CDR2: SEHNR, FQNEAQ (reference sequence). The CDR3 spans 15 residues.

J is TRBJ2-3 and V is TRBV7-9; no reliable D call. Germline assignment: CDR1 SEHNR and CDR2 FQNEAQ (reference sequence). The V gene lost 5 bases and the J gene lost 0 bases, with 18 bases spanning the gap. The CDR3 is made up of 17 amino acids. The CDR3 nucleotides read TGTGCCAGCAGCCCTCCCTTCCGGTCACCTAGCACAGATACGCAGTATTTT. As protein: CASSPPFRSPSTDTQYF.

CDR3 residues: CASSQDVNTGELFF. CDR3 nucleotides: TGCGCCAGCAGCCAAGACGTTAACACCGGGGAGCTGTTTTTT. The chain is built from TRBV4-3 and TRBJ2-2; D call uncertain. CDR3 length equals 14 residues. V was cut by 0 bases and J by 2 bases, with 4 bases left in between. The germline V gene encodes CDR1 LGHNA and CDR2 YSLEER.

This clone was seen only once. CDR3 coding DNA: TGTGCCAGCAGCCCTGGGGTAGCGGCCTACACCGGGGAGCTGTTTTTT. Its protein is CASSPGVAAYTGELFF. V is TRBV9 and J is TRBJ2-2, with D perhaps TRBD2 (6 bases). V was clipped by 4 bases and J by 3 bases, with 16 bases between them. Looked up from germline, CDR1 is SGDLS and CDR2 is YYNGEE. The CDR3 spans 16 residues. The variable domain in full, with the rest retrieved from reference TRBV9 and TRBJ2-2, is DSGVTQTPKHLITATGQRVTLRCSPRSGDLSVYWYQQSLDQGLQFLIQYYNGEERAKGNILERFSAQQFPDLHSELNLSSLELGDSALYFCASSPGVAAYTGELFFGEGSRLTVL.

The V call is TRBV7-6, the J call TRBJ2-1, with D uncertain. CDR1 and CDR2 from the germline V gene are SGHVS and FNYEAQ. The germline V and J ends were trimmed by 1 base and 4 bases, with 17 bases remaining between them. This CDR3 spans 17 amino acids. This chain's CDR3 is CASSLEGGPMNYNEQFF. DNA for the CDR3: TGTGCCAGCAGCTTAGAAGGTGGTCCGATGAATTACAATGAGCAGTTCTTC.

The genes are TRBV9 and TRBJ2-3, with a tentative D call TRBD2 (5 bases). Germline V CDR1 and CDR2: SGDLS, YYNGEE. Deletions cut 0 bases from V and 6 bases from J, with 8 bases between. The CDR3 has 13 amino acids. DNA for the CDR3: TGTGCCAGCAGCGTAGGGACTTGGGATACGCAGTATTTT. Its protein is CASSVGTWDTQYF. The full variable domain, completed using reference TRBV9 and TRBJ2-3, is DSGVTQTPKHLITATGQRVTLRCSPRSGDLSVYWYQQSLDQGLQFLIQYYNGEERAKGNILERFSAQQFPDLHSELNLSSLELGDSALYFCASSVGTWDTQYFGPGTRLTVL.

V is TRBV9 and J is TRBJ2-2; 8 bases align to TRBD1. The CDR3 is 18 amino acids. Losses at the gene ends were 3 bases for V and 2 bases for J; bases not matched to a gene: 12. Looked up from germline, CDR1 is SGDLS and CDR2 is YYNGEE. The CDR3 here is CASSESKGQALNTGELFF. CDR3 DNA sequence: TGTGCCAGCAGCGAGTCAAAGGGACAGGCCTTAAACACCGGGGAGCTGTTTTTT.